This is a list of T cell receptor beta chains from one sample in a study of CD8+ T cells in alopecia areata. The repertoire was sequenced with immunoSEQ multiplex PCR; TCRdb's copy has only in-frame clones and lacks some. Among about 150,000 clones listed, around half were seen once. The specimen was CD8+ T cells sorted from blood, collected at week 0. Receptor source: a human donor with alopecia areata. CDR3s include the opening cysteine and the closing phenylalanine or tryptophan. Size tells how often a clone was seen (once, few, many) or the class of an expanded clone, and some rows leave it out.

TRBV7-9	-	TRBJ2-7	CASRRDSYEQYF
TRBV6-1	-	TRBJ2-7	CASSEGYEQYF
TRBV10-3	few	TRBJ1-2	CAIRTVNYGYTF
TRBV5-1	few	TRBJ1-2	CASSLADRGGGYTF
TRBV5-1	-	TRBJ1-6	CASRRGTYNSPLHF
TRBV27	-	TRBJ1-1	CASSYGANTEAFF
TRBV2	-	TRBJ2-7	CASSEGQYADEQYF
TRBV30	-	TRBJ2-1	CAWSEKPQGYTNEQFF
TRBV30	-	TRBJ2-7	CAWSVSGGLYEQYF
TRBV30	-	TRBJ1-1	CAWGPQGVAEAFF
TRBV19	-	TRBJ1-1	CASTEGGLNTEAFF
TRBV30	-	TRBJ2-1	CAWSFSGGNEQFF
TRBV30	once	TRBJ2-1	CAWSPSLAGYEQFF
TRBV29-1	few	TRBJ1-2	CSGIREGSYGYTF
TRBV7-8	-	TRBJ2-6	CASSLYLGQGDSGANVLTF
TRBV4-1	-	TRBJ2-3	CASSQEFTTDTQYF
TRBV30	few	TRBJ2-5	CAWSPRRVHQETQYF
TRBV7-2	-	TRBJ2-5	CASSQLAGVGETQYF
TRBV5-6	-	TRBJ2-7	CASSLPGGYEQYF
TRBV7-8	-	TRBJ1-6	CASSLEGSPLHF
TRBV27	-	TRBJ1-5	CASSFASNQPQHF
TRBV27	-	TRBJ2-3	CASRPAADLTDTQYF
TRBV28	few	TRBJ2-7	CASRERARNEQYF
TRBV11-2	-	TRBJ1-1	CASSLDTGGTEAFF
TRBV6-4	-	TRBJ2-3	CASVRMDTDTQYF
TRBV5-6	few	TRBJ1-5	CASSLAETGAHQPQHF
TRBV4-3	-	TRBJ2-7	CASSQSWGGEYEQYF